These 19 T cell receptor beta chains share one sample of origin, sequenced in a study of molecular identifiers for immune sequencing clone quantification. TCRdb itself ran the PCR reads through MiXCR, one entry per CDR3 protein. The sample has around 480,000 distinct CDR3 sequences; about a fifth are singletons. Sequenced sample: naive CD8+ T cells from blood, with Jurkat cell RNA spiked in. The sample's subset: FACS-sorted CD8+CD4-CCR7+CD45RA+ naive T cells. Receptors originate from a human donor in good health. Some libraries in this study had Jurkat cell RNA spiked in.

This clonotype was recorded a few times. CDR3 sequence reads: CASSIDRETAVTEAFF. CDR3 in DNA: TGTGCCAGTAGTATAGATCGAGAGACAGCGGTCACTGAAGCTTTCTTT. The J gene is TRBJ1-1, the V gene TRBV19; TRBD1 is a possible D gene (5 bases). Trimming stripped 0 bases from V and 4 bases from J, with 15 bases between. CDR1 LNHDA and CDR2 SQIVND come from the germline V gene (reference sequence). This CDR3 region has 16 residues. Full variable domain (outside the CDR3, taken from reference TRBV19 and TRBJ1-1): DGGITQSPKYLFRKEGQNVTLSCEQNLNHDAMYWYRQDPGQGLRLIYYSQIVNDFQKGDIAEGYSVSREKKESFPLTVTSAQKNPTAFYLCASSIDRETAVTEAFFGQGTRLTVV.

This clonotype appeared many times. The CDR3 protein is CASSLEGAPSYEQYF. The CDR3 nucleotides are TGTGCCAGCAGCTTAGAGGGGGCCCCTAGCTACGAGCAGTACTTC. V and J are TRBV11-2 and TRBJ2-7; possible D gene TRBD1, 6 bases. Trimming took off 0 bases at V and 3 bases at J, with 12 bases between the two ends. The germline V gene has CDR1 SGHAT and CDR2 FQNNGV. This CDR3 region has 15 residues. Full variable domain (rest looked up from reference TRBV11-2 and TRBJ2-7): EAGVAQSPRYKIIEKRQSVAFWCNPISGHATLYWYQQILGQGPKLLIQFQNNGVVDDSQLPKDRFSAERLKGVDSTLKIQPAKLEDSAVYLCASSLEGAPSYEQYFGPGTRLTVT.

The sample holds many counts of this clonotype. CDR3 protein: CASTRTHTGELFF. The CDR3 nucleotides read TGTGCCAGCACCCGGACGCACACCGGGGAGCTGTTTTTT. The rearrangement links TRBV14 to TRBJ2-2; D unclear. V was pared by 7 bases and J by 3 bases, with 9 bases between. This CDR3 contains 13 residues. Germline V CDR1 and CDR2: SGHDN, FVKESK.

The chain recombines TRBV4-3 with TRBJ2-7; 9 bases match TRBD2. Germline lookup yields CDR1 LGHNA and CDR2 YSLEER. V trimming: 0 bases; J trimming: 5 bases; junction bases outside the gene matches: 5. This CDR3 region has 15 residues. CDR3 region: CASSQDGTSGHEQYF. CDR3 nucleotide sequence: TGCGCCAGCAGCCAAGATGGAACTAGCGGGCACGAGCAGTACTTC.

This clonotype occurred a few times. The gene calls are TRBV19 and TRBJ1-1; weak D call: TRBD1 (6 bases). Germline CDR1 reads LNHDA; CDR2 reads SQIVND (reference sequence). The CDR3 consists of 13 residues. Deletions cut 4 bases from V and 4 bases from J, with 10 bases between. The CDR3 DNA is TGTGCCAGTAGTAATCAGGGGCTCACTGAAGCTTTCTTT. Protein sequence: CASSNQGLTEAFF.

There are many counts of this clonotype. The chain employs TRBV6-1 and TRBJ2-3; D is perhaps TRBD2 (6 bases). The V end was cut by 7 bases, the J end by 5 bases, with 22 bases between. Germline V CDR1 and CDR2: MNHNS, SASEGT. The CDR3 has 16 residues. The CDR3 coding sequence is TGTGCCAGCACCGAAAGGGAGGCAGGGTTAATAGATACGCAGTATTTT. Translated, it gives CASTEREAGLIDTQYF.

The CDR3 here is CATSDWSGDVETQYF. The CDR3 DNA follows: TGTGCCACCAGTGATTGGAGCGGGGACGTAGAGACCCAGTACTTC. This chain joins TRBV24-1 and TRBJ2-5; the match to TRBD2 covers 7 bases. The germline CDR1 and CDR2 sequences are KGHDR and SFDVKD. The CDR3 totals 15 residues. With V trimmed by 2 bases and J by 4 bases, 6 bases remained unmatched.

This clonotype was observed a handful of times. V usage is TRBV19 and J usage is TRBJ2-6; perhaps TRBD1 as D (6 bases). This CDR3 has 18 residues. In germline, CDR1 is LNHDA, CDR2 SQIVND (reference sequence). Deletions cut 5 bases from V and 0 bases from J, with 17 bases between. This CDR3 reads CASSASGTLSSGANVLTF. The CDR3 DNA sequence: TGTGCCAGTAGTGCATCCGGGACATTAAGCTCTGGGGCCAACGTCCTGACTTTC. Full variable domain (rest looked up from reference TRBV19 and TRBJ2-6): DGGITQSPKYLFRKEGQNVTLSCEQNLNHDAMYWYRQDPGQGLRLIYYSQIVNDFQKGDIAEGYSVSREKKESFPLTVTSAQKNPTAFYLCASSASGTLSSGANVLTFGAGSRLTVL.

The chain employs TRBV9 and TRBJ2-2; D is uncertain. This CDR3 is built from 13 residues. The germline V and J ends were trimmed by 2 bases and 4 bases, with 6 bases remaining between them. CDR1 and CDR2 (germline): SGDLS, YYNGEE. The CDR3 DNA sequence: TGTGCCAGCAGCGTCGGTACCACCGGGGAGCTGTTTTTT. Its translation: CASSVGTTGELFF.

This clonotype was detected ten times or more. The J gene is TRBJ2-4, the V gene TRBV6-2 or TRBV6-3, with D perhaps TRBD1 (5 bases). V was clipped by 0 bases and J by 7 bases, with 16 bases between them. Germline CDR1 is MNHEY and CDR2 is SVGEGT. This CDR3 contains 16 residues. The chain's CDR3 is CASSYSTVNQYNIQYF. CDR3 DNA: TGTGCCAGCAGTTACTCGACAGTGAACCAGTATAACATTCAGTACTTC.

This clonotype turned up a few times. The chain couples TRBV12-5 to TRBJ2-7; the D gene is possibly TRBD1 (6 bases). Germline V gives CDR1 LGHNT, CDR2 FRNRAP. CDR3 length: 14 amino acids. Trimming cost V 5 bases and J 7 bases, with 18 bases left between them. CDR3 loop: CASGPGHNPREQYF. The DNA of the CDR3 is TGTGCTAGTGGTCCGGGACATAACCCTCGGGAGCAGTACTTC.

There are many counts of this clonotype. This chain connects TRBV7-9 to TRBJ2-5; no clear D. Germline V gene lookup returns CDR1 SEHNR and CDR2 FQNEAQ (reference sequence). The CDR3 extends over 13 amino acids. Trimming removed 4 bases from V and 7 bases from J, with 13 bases in between. The CDR3 DNA sequence: TGTGCCAGCAGCTCCCTCACCGACTTGACCCAGTACTTC. Residues: CASSSLTDLTQYF.

This CDR3 reads CASSLTRHNEQFF. In DNA form, the CDR3 reads TGTGCCAGCAGTCTAACTAGGCACAATGAGCAGTTCTTC. The chain combines TRBV27 with TRBJ2-1; possibly TRBD2 for D (5 bases). Trimming took off 5 bases at V and 5 bases at J, with 10 bases between the two ends. The CDR3 extends over 13 amino acids. The germline gives CDR1 MNHEY, CDR2 SMNVEV (reference sequence).

This clonotype was seen once. A clone one base away is much larger, so this may be a read error. The chain uses TRBV7-9 and TRBJ2-1; D gene ambiguous. The J call is uncertain, as TRBJ2-5 better fits the DNA end. The CDR3 runs to 11 residues. The germline V gene encodes CDR1 SEHNR and CDR2 FQNEAQ (reference sequence). The CDR3 loop is CASSMVGTQYF. The DNA for the CDR3 is TGTGCCAGCAGCATGGTAGGGACCCAGTACTTC.

This clonotype was detected only a few times. CDR3 in amino acids: CASTRGWTQYF. CDR3 nucleotides: TGTGCCAGCACAAGGGGGTGGACGCAGTATTTT. This chain joins TRBV5-6 and TRBJ2-3; possible D gene TRBD1, 6 bases. Germline V gene lookup returns CDR1 SGHDT and CDR2 YYEEEE. Trimming left V 6 bases short and J 9 bases short, with 11 bases between. The CDR3 has 11 amino acids. Full variable domain (outside the CDR3, taken from reference TRBV5-6 and TRBJ2-3): DAGVTQSPTHLIKTRGQQVTLRCSPKSGHDTVSWYQQALGQGPQFIFQYYEEEERQRGNFPDRFSGHQFPNYSSELNVNALLLGDSALYLCASTRGWTQYFGPGTRLTVL.

This clonotype was detected only a few times. The chain uses TRBV11-2 and TRBJ1-6; possible D gene TRBD1, 5 bases. CDR1 and CDR2 (germline): SGHAT, FQNNGV. Trimming took 4 bases from V and 0 from J, leaving 13 bases between them. This CDR3 region has 17 residues. CDR3 coding DNA: TGTGCCAGCAGCTCACCTGTCGGGGCCTCCTATAATTCACCCCTCCACTTT. Translation gives CASSSPVGASYNSPLHF.

As to this clonotype: This may be a read error, as it is one base from a much larger clone. A read error is likely, as this CDR3 ends without the conserved phenylalanine or tryptophan. The CDR3 DNA reads TGTGCCAGCAGCTTACAACAGTTTCCAGATACGCAGTATGTT. This translates into CASSLQQFPDTQYV. V usage is TRBV7-9 and J usage is TRBJ2-3; no clear D gene. The CDR3 is 14 amino acids. The germline V and J ends were trimmed by 2 bases and 4 bases, with 10 bases remaining between them. In germline, CDR1 is SEHNR, CDR2 FQNEAQ (reference sequence).

This clonotype was seen a handful of times. The junction departs from germline at one end; a sequencing error may be responsible. The rearrangement uses TRBV28 and TRBJ1-1; no reliable D call. Germline CDR1 reads MDHEN; CDR2 reads SYDVKM. The CDR3 is 15 amino acids. CDR3 nucleotides: TGTGCCAGCAGTCTCCGGGGTCCAAGAGAAACTGAAGCTCTCTTT. The encoded protein is CASSLRGPRETEALF.

The gene calls are TRBV20-1 and TRBJ2-2; tentative D call: TRBD1 (6 bases). The CDR3 spans 14 residues. Germline CDR1 is DFQATT and CDR2 is SNEGSKA (reference sequence). The V gene lost 0 bases and the J gene lost 4 bases, with 9 bases spanning the gap. The CDR3 nucleotides read TGCAGTGCTAGAGATCGGACAGCCACCGGGGAGCTGTTTTTT. Translation gives CSARDRTATGELFF.